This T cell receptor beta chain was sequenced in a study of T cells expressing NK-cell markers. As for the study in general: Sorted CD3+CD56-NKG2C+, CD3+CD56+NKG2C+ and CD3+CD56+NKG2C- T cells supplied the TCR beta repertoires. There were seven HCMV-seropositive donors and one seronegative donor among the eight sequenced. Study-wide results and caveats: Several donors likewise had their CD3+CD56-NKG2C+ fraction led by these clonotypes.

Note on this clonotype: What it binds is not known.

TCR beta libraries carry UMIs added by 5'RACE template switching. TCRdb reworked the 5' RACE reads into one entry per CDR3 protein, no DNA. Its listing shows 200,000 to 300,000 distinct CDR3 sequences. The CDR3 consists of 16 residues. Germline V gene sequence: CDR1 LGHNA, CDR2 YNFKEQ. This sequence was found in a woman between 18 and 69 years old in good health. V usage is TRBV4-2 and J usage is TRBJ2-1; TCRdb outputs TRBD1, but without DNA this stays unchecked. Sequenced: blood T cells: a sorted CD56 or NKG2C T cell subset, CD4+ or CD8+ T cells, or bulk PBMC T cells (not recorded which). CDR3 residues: CASSQERHSSYNEQFF.